This TCR beta chain was documented in a study of T cell repertoires in cytomegalovirus infection. Study findings and constraints: HLA-C-restricted CMV clonotypes gave the most frequent clonotype in two of eight donors.

Each CDR3 protein gets one entry after TCRdb re-called the reads with MiXCR. The sample holds roughly 310,000 distinct CDR3 sequences, 29% seen once. Germline CDR1 MNHNS, CDR2 SASEGT. Trimming cost V 1 base and J 4 bases, with 5 bases left between them. This CDR3 contains 13 residues. This clonotype was observed a handful of times. No antigen is known for it. The TCR sequence derives from a human donor in good health (CMV status not recorded). Some clones in this sample may be carry-over from other donors' samples. This specimen consisted of cultured PBMCs, obtained from culture after CMV antigen stimulation. This chain uses TRBV6-1 with TRBJ1-5; D gene ambiguous. The CDR3 is CASSEEPNQPQHF. The CDR3 nucleotides read TGTGCCAGCAGTGAAGAGCCTAATCAGCCCCAGCATTTT.